This T cell receptor beta chain appears in the sequencing data of a study of blood T cell repertoires in COVID-19. Across the study: PBMCs, B-cell-depleted T cells, or T cells provided the cDNA or gDNA that made up the material.

J lost 2 bases, V lost 3 bases, and 2 bases had no gene match. Per the germline V gene, CDR1 is MNHEY and CDR2 is SVGAGI. The CDR3 extends over 15 amino acids. Sequencing used immunoSEQ multiplex PCR; TCRdb keeps in-frame clones, though not all of them. The sample gives hundreds of thousands of clones, just under 90% of which show up once; about 1.2% is in the top ten. Participants' reported clinical history set cohort assignment. Sequencing was done on a sample of PBMCs or T cells enriched from blood (not recorded which). The TCR originated in a man in his thirties or forties who had recovered from COVID-19. This sequence joins TRBV6-5 and TRBJ2-1; TRBD2 agrees at 9 bases. Here the CDR3 reads CASSYSGGPYNEQFF. CDR3 nucleotides: TGTGCCAGCAGTTATAGCGGGGGACCCTACAATGAGCAGTTCTTC.